These 17 T cell receptor beta chains came from one sample sequenced in a study of blood T cell repertoires in COVID-19. The method was immunoSEQ multiplex PCR; TCRdb's version includes in-frame clones alone and lacks a portion of them. The sample lists 210,000 or so clones, around 91% occurring once. What was sequenced was peripheral blood. The receptor set was obtained from a man in his forties or fifties with acute or convalescent COVID-19.

This sequence joins TRBV7-3 and TRBJ1-1; D unresolved. The CDR3 spans 15 residues. Trimming removed 1 base at V and 1 base at J, with 10 bases between. Per the germline V gene, CDR1 is SGHTA and CDR2 is FQGTGA. Written as DNA, the CDR3 is TGTGCCAGCAGCTTAATTTCGGCGGCGAACACTGAAGCTTTCTTT. Translated, it gives CASSLISAANTEAFF.

Written as DNA, the CDR3 is TGTGCCAGCAGTTACGCTAGCGGTAACACCGGGGAGCTGTTTTTT. Its translation: CASSYASGNTGELFF. The chain links TRBV6-2 or TRBV6-3 to TRBJ2-2, with 7 bases that match TRBD2. This CDR3 is 15 amino acids long. Germline values: CDR1 MNHEY, CDR2 SVGEGT. V lost 2 bases, J lost 2 bases, and 2 bases stayed unmatched.

The gene calls are TRBV29-1 and TRBJ1-3; 7 bases are a match to TRBD1. Germline lookup yields CDR1 SQVTM and CDR2 ANQGSEA. The CDR3 sequence is 12 residues long. V shed 7 bases and J 4 bases; nucleotides not matched to a gene: 4. The CDR3 sequence: CSARDSGNTIYF. CDR3 coding DNA: TGCAGCGCCAGGGACAGCGGAAACACCATATATTTT.

V is TRBV3-1 (or the pseudogene TRBV3-2) and J is TRBJ2-7; 7 bases line up with TRBD1. J lost 2 bases, V lost 4 bases, and 8 bases had no gene match. The CDR3 runs 15 residues. The germline V gene encodes CDR1 LGHDT and CDR2 YNNKEL (reference sequence). CDR3 region: CASSRQGRAPYEQYF. CDR3 DNA sequence: TGTGCCAGCAGCCGACAGGGAAGGGCTCCCTACGAGCAGTACTTC.

The CDR3 loop reads CASSFPGVMVTEAFF. The CDR3 DNA is TGTGCCAGCAGTTTTCCAGGGGTGATGGTCACTGAAGCTTTCTTT. This rearrangement joins TRBV6-2 or TRBV6-3 to TRBJ1-1; tentatively, D is TRBD1 (6 bases). In germline, CDR1 is MNHEY, CDR2 SVGEGT. This CDR3 region has 15 residues. V was trimmed by 4 bases and J by 4 bases, leaving 16 bases between them.

V and J are TRBV9 and TRBJ2-3, with 10 bases that match TRBD2. Losses at the gene ends were 4 bases for V and 8 bases for J; bases not matched to a gene: 10. The CDR3 contains 15 residues. Germline V gene lookup returns CDR1 SGDLS and CDR2 YYNGEE. This CDR3 is CASSSQAGGLSTQYF. CDR3 DNA: TGTGCCAGCAGCTCCCAAGCGGGGGGGCTCAGTACGCAGTATTTT.

The rearrangement uses TRBV27 and TRBJ1-4, with TRBD1 as a possible D gene (5 bases). CDR1 is MNHEY, CDR2 SMNVEV, per germline (reference sequence). V was pared by 5 bases and J by 8 bases, with 18 bases between. The CDR3 spans 15 residues. The CDR3 DNA sequence: TGTGCCAGCAGTCCCCTCTCAGGGATGGGAGAAAAACTGTTTTTT. Amino acid sequence: CASSPLSGMGEKLFF.

This clone was recorded once. CDR3 bases: TGTGCCAGCAGCCGACAGGGGCATCAGCCCCAGCATTTT. Translating it yields CASSRQGHQPQHF. The chain uses TRBV28 and TRBJ1-5, with 8 bases that match TRBD1. The CDR3 is 13 amino acids. The V gene end was trimmed by 6 bases and the J gene end by 5 bases; junction bases not matched to a gene: 3. CDR1 is MDHEN, CDR2 SYDVKM, per germline.

The chain joins TRBV7-8 to TRBJ1-6; TRBD1 matches 7 bases. The length of the CDR3 is 14 residues. J gave up 7 bases and V 4 bases, and 4 bases lay outside the gene matches. Germline V lookup: CDR1 SGHVS, CDR2 FQNEAQ. DNA for the CDR3: TGTGCCAGCAGCTGGGACAGAAGCAATTCACCCCTCCACTTT. It codes for CASSWDRSNSPLHF.

A few counts support this clone. This chain connects TRBV6-5 to TRBJ2-7; 9 bases match TRBD1. The germline V gene encodes CDR1 MNHEY and CDR2 SVGAGI. The CDR3 is 14 residues long. The junction had 6 bases not matched to a gene; V was cut back by 6 bases and J by 3 bases. This CDR3 reads CASSRTGDYYEQYF. In DNA, the CDR3 is TGTGCCAGCAGCCGGACAGGGGACTACTACGAGCAGTACTTC.

The chain recombines TRBV10-3 with TRBJ2-7, with a tentative D call TRBD1 (8 bases). The CDR3 sequence is 12 residues long. V was trimmed by 10 bases and J by 3 bases, leaving 13 bases between them. Germline CDR1 reads ENHRY; CDR2 reads SYGVKD. CDR3 protein: CATGGGSYEQYF. The CDR3 DNA sequence: TGTGCCACAGGGGGCGGGAGCTACGAGCAGTACTTC.

This clone appeared a single time. The chain employs TRBV11-2 and TRBJ2-5, with D hard to call. Germline loops: CDR1 SGHAT, CDR2 FQNNGV. There are 11 residues in the CDR3. Deletions cut 6 bases from V and 11 bases from J, with 13 bases between. The CDR3 spells CASRFQAEQYF. The CDR3 bases are TGTGCCAGCAGGTTCCAGGCTGAACAGTACTTC.

In its sample, this clone was seen once. The chain carries TRBV11-3 and TRBJ2-3; TRBD2 matches at 7 bases. V was pared by 4 bases and J by 4 bases, with 5 bases of the junction left unmatched. The CDR3 runs to 14 residues. CDR1 is SGHNT and CDR2 is YENEEA in the germline V gene. Written as DNA, the CDR3 is TGTGCCAGCAGCTCCCGGACTAGTGCAGATACGCAGTATTTT. This codes for CASSSRTSADTQYF.

The rearrangement links TRBV27 to TRBJ2-7, with TRBD1 matching over 7 bases. This CDR3 has 13 residues. The germline gives CDR1 MNHEY, CDR2 SMNVEV (reference sequence). V gave up 2 bases and J gave up 3 bases; unmatched junction bases: 1. For the CDR3, the DNA is TGTGCCAGCAGTTTAGGGGACAGCTACGAGCAGTACTTC. This sequence encodes CASSLGDSYEQYF.

The chain links TRBV2 to TRBJ1-5; D remains ambiguous. Trimming cost V 5 bases and J 9 bases, with 8 bases left between them. Germline lookup yields CDR1 SNHLY and CDR2 FYNNEI. This CDR3 is 11 amino acids long. The CDR3 region is CASSPSGPQHF. CDR3 DNA sequence: TGTGCCAGCAGTCCCTCGGGGCCCCAGCATTTT.

The V gene is TRBV9, the J gene TRBJ2-3; 7 bases match TRBD2. CDR1 is SGDLS and CDR2 is YYNGEE in the germline V gene. CDR3 length: 16 residues. V was clipped by 2 bases and J by 1 base; unmatched bases: 7. The CDR3 sequence is CASSVAGLYGTDTQYF. Here the CDR3 DNA reads TGTGCCAGCAGCGTCGCGGGACTATATGGCACAGATACGCAGTATTTT.

The CDR3 sequence is CSAGNQPQHF. DNA for the CDR3: TGCAGTGCCGGCAATCAGCCCCAGCATTTT. The genes are TRBV20-1 and TRBJ1-5; D gene ambiguous. Germline lookup yields CDR1 DFQATT and CDR2 SNEGSKA (reference sequence). The CDR3 is 10 residues long. V dropped 6 bases and J dropped 2 bases, with 2 bases sitting between them.